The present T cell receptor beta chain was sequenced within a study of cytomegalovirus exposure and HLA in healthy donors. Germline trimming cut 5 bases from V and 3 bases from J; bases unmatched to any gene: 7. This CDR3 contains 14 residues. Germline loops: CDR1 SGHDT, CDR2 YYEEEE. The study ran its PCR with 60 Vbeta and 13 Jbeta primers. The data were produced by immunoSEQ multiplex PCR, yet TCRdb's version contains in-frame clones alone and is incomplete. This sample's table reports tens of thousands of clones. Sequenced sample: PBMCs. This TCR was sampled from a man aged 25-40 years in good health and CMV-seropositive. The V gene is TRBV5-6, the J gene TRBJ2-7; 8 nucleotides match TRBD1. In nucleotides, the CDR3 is TGTGCCAGCAGGAAACAGGGGGTGCGCTACGAGCAGTACTTC. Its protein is CASRKQGVRYEQYF.